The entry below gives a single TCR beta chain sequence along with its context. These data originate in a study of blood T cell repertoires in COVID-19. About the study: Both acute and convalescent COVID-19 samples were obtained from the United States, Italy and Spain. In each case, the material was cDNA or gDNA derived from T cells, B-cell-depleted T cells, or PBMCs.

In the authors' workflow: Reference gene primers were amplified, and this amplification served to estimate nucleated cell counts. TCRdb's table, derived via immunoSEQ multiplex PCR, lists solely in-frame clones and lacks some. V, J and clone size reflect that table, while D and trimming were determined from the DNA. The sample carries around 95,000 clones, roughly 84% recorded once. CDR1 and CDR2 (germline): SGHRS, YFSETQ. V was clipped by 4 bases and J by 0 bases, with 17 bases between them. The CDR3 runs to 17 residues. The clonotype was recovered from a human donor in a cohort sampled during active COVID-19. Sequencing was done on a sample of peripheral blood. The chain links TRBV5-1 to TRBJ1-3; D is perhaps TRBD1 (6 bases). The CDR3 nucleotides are TGCGCCAGCAGCGCGGGAGGGGGATTAAGCTCTGGAAACACCATATATTTT. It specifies CASSAGGGLSSGNTIYF.